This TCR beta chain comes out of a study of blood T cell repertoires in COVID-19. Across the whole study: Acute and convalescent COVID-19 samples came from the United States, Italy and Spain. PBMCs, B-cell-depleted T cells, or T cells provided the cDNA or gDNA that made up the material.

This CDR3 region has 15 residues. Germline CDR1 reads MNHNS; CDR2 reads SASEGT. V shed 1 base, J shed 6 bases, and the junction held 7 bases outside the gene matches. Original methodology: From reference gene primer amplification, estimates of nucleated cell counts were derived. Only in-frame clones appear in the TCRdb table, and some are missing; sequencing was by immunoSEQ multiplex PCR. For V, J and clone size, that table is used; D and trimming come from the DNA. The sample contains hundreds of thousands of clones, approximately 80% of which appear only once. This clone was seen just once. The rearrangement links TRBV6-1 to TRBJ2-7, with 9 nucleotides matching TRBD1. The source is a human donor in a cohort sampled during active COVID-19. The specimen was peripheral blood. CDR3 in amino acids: CASSEEGQGITEQYF. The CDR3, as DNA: TGTGCCAGCAGTGAAGAAGGACAGGGGATTACCGAGCAGTACTTC.